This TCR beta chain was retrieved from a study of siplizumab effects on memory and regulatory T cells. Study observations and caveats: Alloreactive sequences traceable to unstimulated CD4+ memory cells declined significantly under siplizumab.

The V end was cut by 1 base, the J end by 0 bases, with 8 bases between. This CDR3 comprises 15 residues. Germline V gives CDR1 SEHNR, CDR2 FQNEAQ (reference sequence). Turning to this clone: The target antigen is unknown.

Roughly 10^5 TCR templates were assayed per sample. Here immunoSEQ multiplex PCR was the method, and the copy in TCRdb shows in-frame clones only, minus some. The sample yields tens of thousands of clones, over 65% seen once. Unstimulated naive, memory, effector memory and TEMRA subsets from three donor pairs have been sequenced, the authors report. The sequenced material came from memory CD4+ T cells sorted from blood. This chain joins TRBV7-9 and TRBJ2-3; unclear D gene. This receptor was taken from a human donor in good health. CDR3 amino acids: CASSLVRYSTDTQYF. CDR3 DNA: TGTGCCAGCAGCTTAGTTAGGTACAGCACAGATACGCAGTATTTT.